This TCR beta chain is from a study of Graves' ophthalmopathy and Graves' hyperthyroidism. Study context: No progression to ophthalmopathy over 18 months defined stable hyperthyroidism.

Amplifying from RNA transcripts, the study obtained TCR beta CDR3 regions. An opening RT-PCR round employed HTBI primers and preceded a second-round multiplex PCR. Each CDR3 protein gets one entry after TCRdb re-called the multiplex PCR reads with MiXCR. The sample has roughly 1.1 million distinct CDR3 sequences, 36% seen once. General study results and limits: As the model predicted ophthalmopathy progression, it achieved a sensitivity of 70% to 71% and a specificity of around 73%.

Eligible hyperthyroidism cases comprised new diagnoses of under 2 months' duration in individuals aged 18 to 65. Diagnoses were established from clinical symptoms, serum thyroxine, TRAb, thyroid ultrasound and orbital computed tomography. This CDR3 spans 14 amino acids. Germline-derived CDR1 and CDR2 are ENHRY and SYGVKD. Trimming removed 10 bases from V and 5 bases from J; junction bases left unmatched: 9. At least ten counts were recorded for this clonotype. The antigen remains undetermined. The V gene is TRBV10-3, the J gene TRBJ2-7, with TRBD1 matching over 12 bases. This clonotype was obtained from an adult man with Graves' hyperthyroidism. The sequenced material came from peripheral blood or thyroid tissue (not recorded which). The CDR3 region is CATRPGQGAHEQYF. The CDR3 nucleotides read TGTGCCACCAGACCGGGACAGGGGGCCCACGAGCAGTACTTC.